Below are 31 T cell receptor beta chains sequenced from a single sample in a study of PD-L1 blockade in urothelial cancer. Measured with immunoSEQ multiplex PCR; TCRdb has only the in-frame clones, and not every one. The sample records around 100,000 clones, 91% being singletons. The source was PBMCs, collected around atezolizumab (anti-PD-L1) treatment. The origin of the receptors is a woman of 80 years or more with urothelial cancer.

The chain combines TRBV28 with TRBJ1-1; TRBD1 is a possible D gene (5 bases). Germline lookup yields CDR1 MDHEN and CDR2 SYDVKM. The V gene lost 6 bases and the J gene lost 5 bases, with 10 bases spanning the gap. The length of the CDR3 is 12 residues. The CDR3: CASSQGGTEAFF. CDR3 bases: TGTGCCAGCAGCCAGGGAGGAACTGAAGCTTTCTTT.

The rearrangement links TRBV18 to TRBJ2-1; TRBD2 agrees at 10 bases. In germline, CDR1 is KGHSH, CDR2 LQKENI. Trimming at V came to 0 bases and at J to 5 bases, leaving 1 base not matched to a gene. The CDR3 totals 15 residues. CDR3 coding DNA: TGTGCCAGCTCACCACCGCTAGCGGGGGACAATGAGCAGTTCTTC. Protein sequence: CASSPPLAGDNEQFF.

This clone was detected once. The chain uses TRBV6-6 and TRBJ2-1, with TRBD2 identical over 8 bases. The CDR3 sequence is 15 residues long. Trimming removed 5 bases from V and 7 bases from J; junction bases left unmatched: 10. Germline CDR1 is MNHNY and CDR2 is SVGAGI (reference sequence). CDR3 region: CASSRLARELNEQFF. The CDR3 DNA follows: TGTGCCAGCAGTCGACTAGCGAGAGAGCTTAATGAGCAGTTCTTC.

The rearrangement uses TRBV5-4 and TRBJ2-1; TRBD2 aligns across 8 bases. Per the germline V gene, CDR1 is SGHNT and CDR2 is YYREEE (reference sequence). After removal of 1 base from V and 5 bases from J, the junction contained 5 bases not matched to a gene. This CDR3 has 15 amino acids. This chain's CDR3 is CASSLPGGTNNEQFF. CDR3 in DNA: TGTGCCAGCAGCTTGCCGGGAGGGACCAACAATGAGCAGTTCTTC. Full variable domain (remainder filled in from reference TRBV5-4 and TRBJ2-1): ETGVTQSPTHLIKTRGQQVTLRCSSQSGHNTVSWYQQALGQGPQFIFQYYREEENGRGNFPPRFSGLQFPNYSSELNVNALELDDSALYLCASSLPGGTNNEQFFGPGTRLTVL.

The chain employs TRBV6-1 and TRBJ1-2; 7 positions agree with TRBD1. The ends lost 4 bases at V and 6 bases at J; junction bases unmatched: 11. Germline V gene data show CDR1 as MNHNS and CDR2 as SASEGT. The CDR3 loop spans 15 amino acids. CDR3 sequence (DNA): TGTGCCAGCAGTGGCCAATCGGGACAGATTGATGGCTACACCTTC. Amino acid sequence: CASSGQSGQIDGYTF.

V usage is TRBV4-1 and J usage is TRBJ2-1; 7 nucleotides match TRBD2. Germline-derived CDR1 and CDR2 are MGHRA and YSYEKL. Trimming took 0 bases from V and 9 from J; bases not matched to a gene: 11. This CDR3 has 16 amino acids. As DNA, the CDR3 is TGCGCCAGCAGCCAAGAGGCGAAGTCCCGCGGGGGTGAGCAGTTCTTC. It translates to CASSQEAKSRGGEQFF.

The V and J genes are TRBV2 and TRBJ1-5; D is possibly TRBD1 (6 bases). There are 15 residues in the CDR3. V was clipped by 7 bases and J by 2 bases, with 15 bases between them. Germline CDR1 is SNHLY and CDR2 is FYNNEI. The chain's CDR3 is CASTYDRLGNQPQHF. In DNA, the CDR3 is TGTGCCAGCACCTATGACAGGCTTGGCAATCAGCCCCAGCATTTT.

V usage is TRBV5-1 and J usage is TRBJ2-5; 8 positions agree with TRBD2. CDR1 and CDR2 from the germline V gene are SGHRS and YFSETQ. The CDR3 is 14 amino acids. J gave up 5 bases and V 2 bases, and 5 bases lay outside the gene matches. The CDR3 coding sequence is TGCGCCAGCAGCTTCAGCGGGAGTGGGGAGACCCAGTACTTC. Translating gives CASSFSGSGETQYF.

CDR3 sequence reads: CASSGDTSGNTIYF. In DNA, the CDR3 is TGTGCCAGCTCAGGGGACACCTCTGGAAACACCATATATTTT. This chain links TRBV18 with TRBJ1-3; D possibly corresponds to TRBD1 (6 bases). Trimming took off 5 bases at V and 0 bases at J, with 8 bases between the two ends. The CDR3 has 14 residues. CDR1 is KGHSH and CDR2 is LQKENI in the germline V gene.

The rearrangement uses TRBV6-1 and TRBJ2-1; D call uncertain. The V end was cut by 4 bases, the J end by 0 bases, with 13 bases between. The germline V gene has CDR1 MNHNS and CDR2 SASEGT. The CDR3 spans 16 residues. Written as DNA, the CDR3 is TGTGCCAGCAGTGCCTACCCCCTAAGCTCCTACAATGAGCAGTTCTTC. Protein: CASSAYPLSSYNEQFF.

This clone was picked up one time. V and J are TRBV30 and TRBJ2-5, with D perhaps TRBD1 (7 bases). The length of the CDR3 is 17 residues. Deletions cut 1 base from V and 1 base from J, with 19 bases between. Germline V gene sequence: CDR1 GTSNPN, CDR2 SVGIG (reference sequence). CDR3 amino acids: CAWSEGRGQRVQETQYF. In DNA, the CDR3 is TGTGCCTGGAGTGAGGGGCGGGGACAGCGGGTCCAAGAGACCCAGTACTTC.

V and J are TRBV9 and TRBJ2-1; tentative D call: TRBD2 (5 bases). CDR1 and CDR2 (germline): SGDLS, YYNGEE. The ends were cut back, 1 base at V and 7 bases at J, with 15 bases in the middle. The length of the CDR3 is 15 residues. The CDR3 sequence is CASSVSGSVLNEQFF. CDR3 nucleotides: TGTGCCAGCAGCGTAAGTGGGAGTGTCCTTAATGAGCAGTTCTTC.

V and J are TRBV18 and TRBJ2-7, with 11 bases lining up with TRBD2. There are 17 residues in the CDR3. Germline V lookup: CDR1 KGHSH, CDR2 LQKENI. The V and J ends lost 3 bases and 3 bases, in that order; junction bases with no gene match: 10. CDR3 protein: CASSPLGRLAGIYEQYF. As DNA, the CDR3 is TGTGCCAGCTCACCGTTGGGGAGACTAGCGGGGATCTACGAGCAGTACTTC.

V gene TRBV27 combines with J gene TRBJ2-1; D gene ambiguous. The ends were cut back, 1 base at V and 3 bases at J, with 10 bases in the middle. This CDR3 is 15 amino acids long. In germline, CDR1 is MNHEY, CDR2 SMNVEV (reference sequence). In DNA, the CDR3 is TGTGCCAGCAGTTTATACGGCGAGGTCTACAATGAGCAGTTCTTC. Amino acid sequence: CASSLYGEVYNEQFF.

V gene TRBV11-2 combines with J gene TRBJ2-5; no clear D gene. Trimming took off 0 bases at V and 1 base at J, with 6 bases between the two ends. This CDR3 has 14 amino acids. Per germline, CDR1 SGHAT and CDR2 FQNNGV. The CDR3 reads CASSLDAFQETQYF. The CDR3 nucleotides read TGTGCCAGCAGCTTAGATGCGTTCCAAGAGACCCAGTACTTC.

V is TRBV7-3 and J is TRBJ2-5, with a possible D match to TRBD2 (5 bases). Germline V gene lookup returns CDR1 SGHTA and CDR2 FQGTGA. The ends were cut back, 5 bases at V and 1 base at J, with 8 bases in the middle. The CDR3 totals 13 residues. CDR3 DNA sequence: TGTGCCAGCAGCCGAGGGTCCCAAGAGACCCAGTACTTC. This encodes CASSRGSQETQYF.

The J gene is TRBJ2-1, the V gene TRBV18, with 8 bases identical to TRBD1. There are 15 residues in the CDR3. Germline V gives CDR1 KGHSH, CDR2 LQKENI. V trimming: 6 bases; J trimming: 3 bases; junction bases outside the gene matches: 7. In DNA form, the CDR3 reads TGTGCCAGCTCGTCAGACAGGGGCAGCTACAATGAGCAGTTCTTC. Translating it yields CASSSDRGSYNEQFF.

This chain links TRBV10-1 with TRBJ2-1; TRBD2 matches 13 bases. CDR3 length: 15 amino acids. From germline, CDR1 is WNHNN and CDR2 SYGVQD (reference sequence). J lost 8 bases, V lost 4 bases, and 5 bases had no gene match. This CDR3 is CASSGRTSGSDEQFF. Here the CDR3 DNA reads TGCGCCAGCAGTGGGCGGACTAGCGGGAGTGATGAGCAGTTCTTC.

This chain links TRBV11-2 with TRBJ1-2; D gene ambiguous. The germline V gene encodes CDR1 SGHAT and CDR2 FQNNGV. V was shortened by 1 base and J by 1 base, with 10 bases between the two germline ends. The CDR3 is made up of 15 amino acids. CDR3 residues: CASSLGQLSNYGYTF. The CDR3 DNA reads as TGTGCCAGCAGCTTAGGCCAACTGAGTAACTATGGCTACACCTTC.

V usage is TRBV27 and J usage is TRBJ2-7, with 15 bases fitting TRBD2. The CDR3 sequence is 18 residues long. The V gene end was trimmed by 0 bases and the J gene end by 4 bases; junction bases not matched to a gene: 7. The V gene's germline CDR1 is MNHEY and CDR2 SMNVEV (reference sequence). The CDR3 nucleotides are TGTGCCAGCAGTTTATCCGGACTAGCGGGAGGGCGAAGGTACGAGCAGTACTTC. Encoded protein: CASSLSGLAGGRRYEQYF.

The table lists this clone with a count of one. The chain links TRBV6-4 to TRBJ1-5, with D hard to call. The CDR3 covers 13 residues. The V end lost 7 bases, the J end lost 8 bases, and 15 bases lay between the germline ends. Germline V CDR1 and CDR2: MRHNA, SNTAGT. This CDR3 is CASKENPGKPQHF. The CDR3 bases are TGTGCCAGCAAGGAGAACCCGGGGAAGCCCCAGCATTTT.

This rearrangement joins TRBV7-3 to TRBJ1-2; the D gene is possibly TRBD1 (5 bases). CDR1 and CDR2 from the germline V gene are SGHTA and FQGTGA. The CDR3 totals 13 residues. The V and J ends lost 3 bases and 3 bases respectively, with 8 bases between them. CDR3 nucleotides: TGTGCCAGCAGCTTCACAGGCGACTATGGCTACACCTTC. Its protein product is CASSFTGDYGYTF.

The J gene is TRBJ2-1, the V gene TRBV7-2, with 16 nucleotides matching TRBD2. CDR3 size: 17 residues. V lost 3 bases, J lost 4 bases, and 3 bases stayed unmatched. Germline V lookup: CDR1 SGHTA, CDR2 FQGNSA. CDR3 region: CASSLGTSGRGYNEQFF. The CDR3 nucleotides are TGTGCCAGCAGCTTGGGGACTAGCGGGAGGGGGTACAATGAGCAGTTCTTC.

The chain has TRBV10-1 and TRBJ2-7, with 10 bases aligning to TRBD2. V shed 0 bases and J 5 bases; nucleotides not matched to a gene: 4. The germline CDR1 and CDR2 sequences are WNHNN and SYGVQD (reference sequence). The CDR3 is 15 amino acids. The CDR3 protein is CASSESRLAGDEQYF. CDR3 coding DNA: TGCGCCAGCAGTGAGTCGAGGCTAGCGGGAGACGAGCAGTACTTC.

V is TRBV28 and J is TRBJ1-2; 9 nucleotides agree with TRBD1. Trimming removed 2 bases from V and 7 bases from J; junction bases left unmatched: 5. The length of the CDR3 is 14 residues. CDR1 is MDHEN, CDR2 SYDVKM, per germline. The CDR3 region is CASSLAGTGIGYTF. CDR3 nucleotides: TGTGCCAGCAGTTTAGCCGGGACAGGGATTGGCTACACCTTC.

The J gene is TRBJ2-5, the V gene TRBV5-6; possibly TRBD2 for D (5 bases). This CDR3 has 15 residues. Germline CDR1 SGHDT, CDR2 YYEEEE. Trimming took off 4 bases at V and 5 bases at J, with 18 bases between the two ends. CDR3 nucleotide sequence: TGTGCCAGCAGCCCCGGTCTTGTCTCGGGGGAGACCCAGTACTTC. This translates into CASSPGLVSGETQYF. The entire variable domain, with the rest obtained from reference TRBV5-6 and TRBJ2-5, is as follows: DAGVTQSPTHLIKTRGQQVTLRCSPKSGHDTVSWYQQALGQGPQFIFQYYEEEERQRGNFPDRFSGHQFPNYSSELNVNALLLGDSALYLCASSPGLVSGETQYFGPGTRLLVL.

The gene calls are TRBV2 and TRBJ2-2; TRBD2 matches at 8 bases. V shed 4 bases, J shed 4 bases, and the junction held 8 bases outside the gene matches. In germline, CDR1 is SNHLY, CDR2 FYNNEI. This CDR3 has 16 amino acids. CDR3 amino acids: CASSVSGGGFTGELFF. CDR3 DNA sequence: TGTGCCAGCAGTGTATCCGGGGGGGGTTTCACCGGGGAGCTGTTTTTT.

This CDR3 reads CASSLSIWEVDGYTF. DNA for the CDR3: TGTGCCAGCAGCTTGAGCATATGGGAGGTAGATGGCTACACCTTC. The chain employs TRBV5-4 and TRBJ1-2; D unresolved. The germline V and J ends were trimmed by 1 base and 6 bases, with 16 bases remaining between them. CDR1 SGHNT and CDR2 YYREEE come from the germline V gene (reference sequence). The CDR3 totals 15 residues.

This chain joins TRBV5-4 and TRBJ2-7; 11 nucleotides line up with TRBD2. J gave up 2 bases and V 10 bases, and 8 bases lay outside the gene matches. Germline V CDR1 and CDR2: SGHNT, YYREEE (reference sequence). This CDR3 comprises 14 residues. CDR3 residues: CACSPGLAAYEQYF. CDR3 DNA sequence: TGTGCCTGTTCACCGGGACTAGCGGCCTACGAGCAGTACTTC.

The chain couples TRBV5-1 to TRBJ2-1, with D possibly TRBD2 on 6 matching bases. V dropped 4 bases and J dropped 4 bases, with 27 bases sitting between them. CDR1 is SGHRS and CDR2 is YFSETQ in the germline V gene. The CDR3 sequence is 19 residues long. CDR3 residues: CASSTSRRRPPEGYNEQFF. CDR3 bases: TGCGCCAGCAGCACTAGCCGAAGAAGACCCCCCGAGGGTTACAATGAGCAGTTCTTC.

This chain links TRBV19 with TRBJ1-4; D not certain. This CDR3 region has 17 residues. The germline CDR1 and CDR2 sequences are LNHDA and SQIVND (reference sequence). V lost 5 bases, J lost 4 bases, and 20 bases lay in between. CDR3 region: CASSPINRAGGNEKLFF. The DNA of the CDR3 is TGTGCCAGTAGTCCTATAAACCGAGCAGGAGGTAATGAAAAACTGTTTTTT.